This TCR beta chain was sequenced during a study of regulatory T cells in long-lasting Graves disease. The time point here: newly diagnosed GD, antithyroid drugs for less than 3 months. The TCR library was made from RNA extracted from PBMCs. CDR1 is SQVTM, CDR2 ANQGSEA, per germline. V was cut by 4 bases and J by 0 bases, with 18 bases left in between. The CDR3 contains 16 residues. A single count supports this clonotype. To make TCR beta libraries, researchers used iRepertoire HTBI primers and Arm-PCR of CDR3 regions. MiXCR was run by TCRdb on the multiplex PCR reads, yielding one entry per CDR3 protein. The sample contains 550,000 to 600,000 distinct CDR3 sequences, more than 15% of which appear only once. This sample was shared with a second study, whose subject was T cells in Graves' hyperthyroidism and ophthalmopathy. That study adds: Uncontrolled infection, other autoimmune disease, pregnancy and lactation each barred patients from inclusion. Also found in blood were most expanded thyroid clonotypes above 0.001.

Sequenced material: peripheral blood mononuclear cells (PBMCs), taken at new diagnosis, from a patient treated with antithyroid drugs. V and J are TRBV29-1 and TRBJ1-2, with a possible D match to TRBD1 (6 bases). This sequence originates from a young man with Graves disease. The CDR3 sequence: CSVVLTNRVANYGYTF. The CDR3 nucleotides read TGCAGCGTTGTGCTTACTAACAGGGTAGCTAACTATGGCTACACCTTC.